The source of this TCR beta chain is a study of blood T cell repertoires in COVID-19. About the research overall: Whether acute or convalescent, the COVID-19 samples came from the United States, Italy and Spain.

The CDR3 totals 15 residues. CDR1 and CDR2 (germline): SNHLY, FYNNEI. Trimming took 4 bases from V and 4 from J, leaving 14 bases between them. Per the study methods: Amplification from reference gene primers served as the basis for estimated nucleated cell counts. TCRdb's table, derived via immunoSEQ multiplex PCR, lists solely in-frame clones and lacks some. V and J calls and clone size follow that table, whereas D and trimming were derived from the DNA. The sample includes under 300,000 clones, approximately 85% of them seen just once. Sequences were obtained from PBMCs or T cells enriched from blood (not recorded which). This sequence joins TRBV2 and TRBJ1-5; maybe TRBD1 (5 bases). The receptor comes from a woman aged 30 to 39 who had recovered from COVID-19. The CDR3 spells CASSGGLGLNQPQHF. CDR3 DNA: TGTGCCAGCAGTGGGGGTTTGGGGCTTAATCAGCCCCAGCATTTT. Combining the CDR3 with reference TRBV2 and TRBJ1-5 gives the whole variable domain EPEVTQTPSHQVTQMGQEVILRCVPISNHLYFYWYRQILGQKVEFLVSFYNNEISEKSEIFDDQFSVERPDGSNFTLKIRSTKLEDSAMYFCASSGGLGLNQPQHFGDGTRLSIL.